The T cell receptor (beta chain) described here comes from a study of blood T cell repertoires in COVID-19 (dated by TCRdb to the early 2020s). Context from the whole study: The collaborator samples originated in the United States, Italy and Spain and spanned the acute and convalescent phases of COVID-19. The material from the prospective study consisted of cDNA or gDNA derived from T cells, B-cell-depleted T cells, or PBMCs. Deeply sampled blood TCRbeta repertoires from subjects exposed to, actively infected with, or recovered from COVID-19 were included in the dataset. The repertoires were released in a freely available public database meant as a resource for research on the immune response to SARS-CoV-2. The samples were drawn from the first 160 participants of the ongoing ImmuneRACE study and from some 1,300 subjects provided by 6 global collaborators. Nearly every sample came with metadata listing a de-identified subject ID, COVID-19 status, age in years and sex. Where available, HLA class I and class II types were taken from metadata supplied by the sample provider and were not determined by assay-based typing.

Summary of the overall study and its limitations: Clinical and demographic metadata were provided uncurated, with the amount varying by source and participant.

TCRbeta CDR3 regions were amplified from genomic DNA by means of the immunoSEQ Assay, a bias-controlled multiplex PCR. Per the original workflow: Nucleated cell counts per sample were estimated from amplification of reference gene primers within the assay. To quantify the absolute abundance of each unique TCRbeta CDR3 rearrangement, sequence reads were collapsed and filtered. For each sample, productive Simpson clonality was calculated as the square root of Simpson's diversity index over productive rearrangements. Entries here come from immuneACCESS through TCRdb and include only in-frame sequences with V and J called. Some clones fail to appear in such tables; in the studies checked, an unresolved V gene covers under half of the shortfall, and the cause of the remainder is unknown. V and J calls and clone size come straight from that table; D and trimming were deduced from the DNA. The sample table holds tens of thousands of clones, of which around 90% were seen once. 8% to 10% of the sample is held by the ten biggest clonotypes.

This clone was observed a handful of times. Its antigen has not been determined. No base quality information exists; no much larger clone differs at one position. Whole blood was collected in K2EDTA tubes by collaborating institutions according to the institutions' own protocols. Collaborator samples were shipped for TCRbeta analysis as frozen whole blood, isolated PBMCs, or DNA extracted from either sample type. Sequencing was performed on peripheral blood. This clonotype was sampled from a human donor with active COVID-19. The donor label of this sample is uncertain.

CDR3 sequence: CASSVGGLAGPISYNEQFF. The sequence in DNA is TGTGCCAGCAGCGTAGGCGGACTAGCGGGCCCAATCTCCTACAATGAGCAGTTCTTC. The sequence is built from TRBV9 and TRBJ2-1; 11 junctional bases match TRBD2. The CDR3 runs 19 amino acids, cysteine and phenylalanine included. The sequence is cut down to CDR3 DNA, 57 bases in frame from base 1. The germline V gene gives CDR1 as SGDLS and CDR2 as YYNGEE. Here V drops 0 bases and J drops 0 bases, and the junction holds 8 bases not matched to any gene.